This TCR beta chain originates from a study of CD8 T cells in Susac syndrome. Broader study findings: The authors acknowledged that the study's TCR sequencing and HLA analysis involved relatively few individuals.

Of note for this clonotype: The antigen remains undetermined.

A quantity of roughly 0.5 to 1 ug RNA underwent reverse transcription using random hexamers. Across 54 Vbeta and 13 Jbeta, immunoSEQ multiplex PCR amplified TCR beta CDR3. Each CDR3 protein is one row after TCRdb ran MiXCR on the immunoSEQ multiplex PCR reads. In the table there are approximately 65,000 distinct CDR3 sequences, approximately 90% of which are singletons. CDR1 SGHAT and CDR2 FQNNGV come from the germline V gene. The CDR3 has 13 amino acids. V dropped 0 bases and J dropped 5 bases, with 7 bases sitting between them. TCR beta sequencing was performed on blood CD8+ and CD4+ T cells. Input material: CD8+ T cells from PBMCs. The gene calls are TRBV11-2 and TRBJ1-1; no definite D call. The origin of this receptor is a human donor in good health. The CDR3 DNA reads TGTGCCAGCAGCTTAGAAGCCCAAACTGAAGCTTTCTTT. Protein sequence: CASSLEAQTEAFF.